Below are 23 T cell receptor beta chains sequenced from a single sample in a study of cytomegalovirus exposure and HLA in healthy donors. Use of 60 Vbeta and 13 Jbeta primers characterized the PCR. Some clones are missing from TCRdb's copy, which holds only in-frame ones; the method was immunoSEQ multiplex PCR. The sample yields some 110,000 clones, about 79% seen once. The specimen sequenced was PBMCs. The receptors here all came from a man between 25 and 39 years old in good health and CMV-seropositive.

This clone has more than one count but fewer than ten. As DNA, the CDR3 is TGTGCCAGCAGCGTAGATCGGGATACGCAGTATTTT. As protein: CASSVDRDTQYF. The genes are TRBV9 and TRBJ2-3, with D uncertain. Trimming pared 0 bases from V and 6 bases from J, leaving 5 bases between. Germline CDR1 is SGDLS and CDR2 is YYNGEE. The CDR3 extends over 12 amino acids.

This chain uses TRBV6-4 with TRBJ2-1, with D possibly matching TRBD1 (6 bases). There are 16 residues in the CDR3. V lost 8 bases to trimming and J lost 5 bases, with 22 bases between them. Per germline, CDR1 MRHNA and CDR2 SNTAGT. The CDR3 DNA reads TGTGCCAGCGCCCGATCAAGGGGGAGCCTACACAATGAGCAGTTCTTC. This sequence encodes CASARSRGSLHNEQFF.

This chain links TRBV11-2 with TRBJ1-1; D possibly corresponds to TRBD1 (5 bases). Germline V gene sequence: CDR1 SGHAT, CDR2 FQNNGV. Trimming cost V 1 base and J 1 base, with 13 bases left between them. The CDR3 contains 16 residues. CDR3 DNA sequence: TGTGCCAGCAGCTTAGTATTGTTTGGGGCGAACACTGAAGCTTTCTTT. Protein sequence: CASSLVLFGANTEAFF.

V and J are TRBV19 and TRBJ1-4; 7 bases agree with TRBD1. The ends lost 3 bases at V and 6 bases at J; junction bases unmatched: 4. Per germline, CDR1 LNHDA and CDR2 SQIVND (reference sequence). The CDR3 contains 14 residues. As DNA, the CDR3 is TGTGCCAGTAGTATTTCCAGGGGGGATGAAAAACTGTTTTTT. It codes for CASSISRGDEKLFF.

In DNA form, the CDR3 reads TGTGCCAGTAGCAATCGGCAGGCCTCCTACGAGCAGTACTTC. Its translation: CASSNRQASYEQYF. The chain employs TRBV19 and TRBJ2-7; D is unresolved. The CDR3 contains 14 residues. Trimming removed 6 bases at V and 0 bases at J, with 12 bases between. Looked up from germline, CDR1 is LNHDA and CDR2 is SQIVND (reference sequence).

The rearrangement joins TRBV9 to TRBJ2-7; the D gene is possibly TRBD2 (5 bases). The CDR3 has 16 residues. V dropped 0 bases and J dropped 3 bases, with 16 bases sitting between them. CDR1 SGDLS and CDR2 YYNGEE come from the germline V gene. The CDR3 region is CASSVGRTAQYYEQYF. CDR3 DNA: TGTGCCAGCAGCGTAGGGAGGACTGCGCAATACTACGAGCAGTACTTC.

Concerning this clone itself: A read error may produce the germline difference seen at one junction end. The V call is TRBV2, the J call TRBJ2-4, with 8 bases fitting TRBD2. The CDR3 covers 14 residues. Germline V CDR1 and CDR2: SNHLY, FYNNEI. The CDR3 is CASTSAGVQNSQYF. CDR3 DNA: TGTGCCAGCACTTCAGCGGGGGTCCAAAACAGTCAGTACTTC.

The J gene is TRBJ1-2, the V gene TRBV18; perhaps TRBD1 as D (6 bases). V lost 6 bases and J lost 0, with 20 bases in between. The CDR3 is 17 residues long. Germline V gene sequence: CDR1 KGHSH, CDR2 LQKENI. CDR3 DNA sequence: TGTGCCAGCTCTCGAGCAGGGGCCCTACTTTCTAACTATGGCTACACCTTC. Encoded protein: CASSRAGALLSNYGYTF.

The chain uses TRBV2 and TRBJ1-1, with 9 bases fitting TRBD1. The CDR3 runs to 13 residues. Per the germline V gene, CDR1 is SNHLY and CDR2 is FYNNEI. V dropped 7 bases and J dropped 4; count of bases not matched to a gene: 4. CDR3 nucleotides: TGTGCCAGCACACAGGGGGCTATCACTGAAGCTTTCTTT. Its protein product is CASTQGAITEAFF.

The rearrangement joins TRBV6-1 to TRBJ1-5; D unclear. V was trimmed by 3 bases and J by 5 bases, leaving 8 bases between them. In germline, CDR1 is MNHNS, CDR2 SASEGT. CDR3 length: 13 residues. The CDR3 sequence: CASSDERHQPQHF. CDR3 DNA: TGTGCCAGCAGTGACGAGCGACATCAGCCCCAGCATTTT.

This clone was observed a single time. V is TRBV7-9 and J is TRBJ2-5, with D perhaps matching TRBD2 (6 bases). The end of the DNA fits TRBJ2-7 better, so the J call may be wrong. The CDR3 is 14 amino acids. CDR1 SEHNR and CDR2 FQNEAQ come from the germline V gene (reference sequence). CDR3 region: CASRVGTPPYEQYF. CDR3 DNA sequence: TGTGCCAGCAGGGTAGGGACTCCTCCGTACGAGCAGTACTTC.

The chain is built from TRBV28 and TRBJ1-5, with a tentative D call TRBD1 (6 bases). Per the germline V gene, CDR1 is MDHEN and CDR2 is SYDVKM. Trimming shortened V by 5 bases and J by 2 bases, and 10 bases separated the two germline ends. This CDR3 has 14 amino acids. DNA of the CDR3: TGTGCCAGCAGTAGGGGGGGAGGCAATCAGCCCCAGCATTTT. This codes for CASSRGGGNQPQHF.

V usage is TRBV7-2 and J usage is TRBJ2-2; maybe TRBD2 (5 bases). There are 15 residues in the CDR3. The V end was cut by 2 bases, the J end by 7 bases, with 14 bases between. Germline V gene lookup returns CDR1 SGHTA and CDR2 FQGNSA. CDR3 loop: CASSLMLGASGELFF. In DNA, the CDR3 is TGTGCCAGCAGCTTAATGCTGGGAGCGAGCGGGGAGCTGTTTTTT.

This chain joins TRBV9 and TRBJ1-3; a possible D gene is TRBD1 (6 bases). Per the germline V gene, CDR1 is SGDLS and CDR2 is YYNGEE. The CDR3 sequence is 16 residues long. V lost 5 bases and J lost 0, with 15 bases in between. In DNA, the CDR3 is TGTGCCAGCAGTGGAAATGTACAGGGCTCTGGAAACACCATATATTTT. It specifies CASSGNVQGSGNTIYF.

The chain combines TRBV2 with TRBJ1-2; D ambiguous. The germline V gene encodes CDR1 SNHLY and CDR2 FYNNEI. The CDR3 spans 15 residues. V was cut by 6 bases and J by 0 bases, with 14 bases left in between. The CDR3 DNA reads as TGTGCCAGCAGCGCTGCTGGAGCGTCTAACTATGGCTACACCTTC. Amino acid sequence: CASSAAGASNYGYTF.

This clone showed up just once. This chain links TRBV2 with TRBJ1-1; possible D gene TRBD1, 5 bases. The CDR3 is made up of 15 amino acids. From germline, CDR1 is SNHLY and CDR2 FYNNEI. The V gene lost 3 bases and the J gene lost 1 base, with 12 bases spanning the gap. CDR3 sequence reads: CASSDQGRKNTEAFF. The CDR3 bases are TGTGCCAGCAGTGATCAGGGTAGGAAGAACACTGAAGCTTTCTTT.

The chain joins TRBV28 to TRBJ2-1, with 12 bases that match TRBD2. The CDR3 sequence is 17 residues long. Germline-derived CDR1 and CDR2 are MDHEN and SYDVKM. The V segment lost 5 bases and the J segment 0 bases; nucleotides outside the gene matches: 5. CDR3 nucleotides: TGTGCCAGCAGTCCTGGACTAGCGGGGAGCTCCTACAATGAGCAGTTCTTC. Protein: CASSPGLAGSSYNEQFF.

The table lists this clone with many counts. The gene calls are TRBV11-2 and TRBJ1-1; TRBD1 aligns across 7 bases. CDR3 length equals 17 residues. V gave up 1 base and J gave up 3 bases; unmatched junction bases: 11. Germline V CDR1 and CDR2: SGHAT, FQNNGV. The CDR3 coding sequence is TGTGCCAGCAGCTTAGGGAGAAGGGACAGAGAGGACACTGAAGCTTTCTTT. It codes for CASSLGRRDREDTEAFF.

The rearrangement links TRBV5-1 to TRBJ1-1; D unclear. The CDR3 covers 13 residues. Germline CDR1 and CDR2: SGHRS and YFSETQ. Trimming stripped 6 bases from V and 5 bases from J, with 14 bases between. CDR3 nucleotides: TGCGCCAGCAACCCCTTTGGGGAGACTGAAGCTTTCTTT. This codes for CASNPFGETEAFF. Combining the CDR3 with reference TRBV5-1 and TRBJ1-1 gives the whole variable domain KAGVTQTPRYLIKTRGQQVTLSCSPISGHRSVSWYQQTPGQGLQFLFEYFSETQRNKGNFPGRFSGRQFSNSRSEMNVSTLELGDSALYLCASNPFGETEAFFGQGTRLTVV.

The V call is TRBV18, the J call TRBJ1-4; 10 bases fit TRBD1. The germline gives CDR1 KGHSH, CDR2 LQKENI. J was trimmed by 7 bases and V by 3 bases; bases with no gene match: 11. The CDR3 is made up of 17 amino acids. CDR3 in DNA: TGTGCCAGCTCACCCCGACAGGGGGCCACGGTGGGTGAAAAACTGTTTTTT. It codes for CASSPRQGATVGEKLFF.

The rearrangement links TRBV18 to TRBJ2-7; 9 bases map to TRBD1. The CDR3 length is 14 residues. Germline loops: CDR1 KGHSH, CDR2 LQKENI. V dropped 5 bases and J dropped 5; count of bases not matched to a gene: 7. The CDR3 loop is CASSSRQGVHEQYF. Written as DNA, the CDR3 is TGTGCCAGCTCATCACGACAGGGGGTCCACGAGCAGTACTTC.

V and J are TRBV14 and TRBJ2-5; 7 bases match TRBD1. The germline V gene encodes CDR1 SGHDN and CDR2 FVKESK. The CDR3 is made up of 15 amino acids. V was pared by 2 bases and J by 2 bases, with 5 bases of the junction left unmatched. CDR3 protein: CASSQLDRRQETQYF. The CDR3 nucleotides read TGTGCCAGCAGCCAATTGGACAGGCGTCAAGAGACCCAGTACTTC.

The chain employs TRBV28 and TRBJ2-3; 11 bases map to TRBD2. The ends lost 6 bases at V and 3 bases at J; junction bases unmatched: 14. CDR1 and CDR2 (germline): MDHEN, SYDVKM. The CDR3 covers 18 residues. The CDR3 sequence: CASRGLAGGPGMTDTQYF. The CDR3 bases are TGTGCCAGCAGGGGTCTAGCGGGAGGCCCGGGGATGACAGATACGCAGTATTTT.